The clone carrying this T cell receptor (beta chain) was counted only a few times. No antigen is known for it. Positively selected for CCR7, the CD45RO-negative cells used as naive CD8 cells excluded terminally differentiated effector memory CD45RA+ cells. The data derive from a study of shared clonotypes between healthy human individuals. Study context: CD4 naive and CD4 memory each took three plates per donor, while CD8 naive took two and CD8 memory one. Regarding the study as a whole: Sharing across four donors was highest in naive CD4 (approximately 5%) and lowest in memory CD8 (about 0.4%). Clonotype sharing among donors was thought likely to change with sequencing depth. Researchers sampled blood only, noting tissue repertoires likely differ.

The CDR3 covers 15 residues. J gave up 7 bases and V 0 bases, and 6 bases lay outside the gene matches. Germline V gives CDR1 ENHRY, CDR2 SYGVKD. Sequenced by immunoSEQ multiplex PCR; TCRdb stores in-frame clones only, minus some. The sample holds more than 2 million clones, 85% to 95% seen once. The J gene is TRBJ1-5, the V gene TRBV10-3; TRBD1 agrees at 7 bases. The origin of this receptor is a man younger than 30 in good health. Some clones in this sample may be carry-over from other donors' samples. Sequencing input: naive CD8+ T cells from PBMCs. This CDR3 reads CAISESAGGRQPQHF. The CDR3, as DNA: TGTGCCATCAGTGAGTCGGCAGGGGGGCGCCAGCCCCAGCATTTT.